This T cell receptor beta chain was recorded in a study of PD-1 blockade in classical Hodgkin lymphoma. Findings and caveats of the study: A reduction in baseline TCR diversity was reportedly seen in newly diagnosed patients relative to healthy donors.

V was clipped by 0 bases and J by 0 bases; unmatched bases: 6. Germline CDR1 is LGHNA and CDR2 is YSLEER. The CDR3 runs 18 residues. Produced via immunoSEQ multiplex PCR; TCRdb's table is partial and in-frame only. This table has around 26,000 clones, around 94% appearing once. Time point specified: newly diagnosed, previously untreated cHL patient sample. The authors used newly diagnosed, untreated classical Hodgkin lymphoma PBMCs as comparison. Note on this clone: Its antigen is not known.

Material: peripheral blood mononuclear cells (PBMCs). The sequence derives from a human donor with classical Hodgkin lymphoma. The V gene is TRBV4-3, the J gene TRBJ2-1, with 9 nucleotides matching TRBD2. The CDR3: CASSQDRVAGDSYNEQFF. CDR3 in DNA: TGCGCCAGCAGCCAAGATCGAGTAGCGGGGGACTCCTACAATGAGCAGTTCTTC.